This T cell receptor beta chain was identified in a study of brain T cells in children with intractable seizures. Whole-study findings and limits: Absence of clones before surgery may stem from lower sequencing depth.

Sequencing was limited to surgery cases with top T cell transcript signatures in brain tissue. Trimming took 2 bases from V and 4 from J; bases not matched to a gene: 7. The CDR3 loop spans 15 amino acids. CDR1 MDHEN and CDR2 SYDVKM come from the germline V gene. Assay used: immunoSEQ multiplex PCR; TCRdb lists only in-frame clones, some missing. The sample has 100,000 to 120,000 clones; roughly 92% are singletons. A note on this clone: Its matching antigen is unknown.

This TCR derives from a boy in the first two years of life with hemimegalencephaly and intractable seizures. The sample consisted of peripheral blood, taken at surgery. The J gene is TRBJ2-7, the V gene TRBV28; 8 bases map to TRBD2. For the CDR3, the DNA is TGTGCCAGCAGTTTAATGGCGGGGGGACTTTACGAGCAGTACTTC. Translation: CASSLMAGGLYEQYF.